A single T cell receptor (beta chain) is shown here with its context. What it binds is unknown. This entry is derived from a study of OX40 agonist ivuxolimab in advanced cancers. Study-wide findings and caveats: Low clonal expansion, among the lowest seen, marked partial responders at 0.1-3.0 mg/kg.

Data came from immunoSEQ multiplex PCR; TCRdb stores just in-frame clones and leaves some out. The sample consists of some 48,000 clones, 60% to 80% of them appearing once. The CDR3 covers 14 residues. Germline values: CDR1 MGHRA, CDR2 YSYEKL. Trimming pared 0 bases from V and 8 bases from J, leaving 11 bases between. The chain is built from TRBV4-1 and TRBJ1-3; D perhaps matches TRBD1 (6 bases). Specimen: CD4+ or CD8+ T cells sorted from blood, collected in a trial of the OX40 agonist ivuxolimab. This receptor was taken from an adult with an advanced solid tumor such as melanoma, head and neck, liver or kidney cancer. The CDR3 DNA follows: TGCGCCAGCAGCCAAGAATGGCGGGGGCACACCATATATTTT. It encodes CASSQEWRGHTIYF.